This TCR beta chain was sequenced in a study of CD8+CD57+ T cells in acquired aplastic anemia. Across the study: Sorting CD4+ and CD8+ cells gave DNA averaging about 3.1 ug.

Whoever was chosen for sequencing had shown CD8+CD57+ cell expansion by flow cytometry. Severe acquired aplastic anemia was present in every patient. The template used for profiling TCR beta VDJ and CDR3 was genomic DNA. MiXCR was run by TCRdb on the reads, yielding one entry per CDR3 protein. The sample lists hundreds of thousands of distinct CDR3 sequences, less than 35% seen once, with approximately 0.82% in the top ten. Sequenced input: sorted CD4+, CD8+, or CD8+CD57+ T cells (not recorded which) from PBMCs. The TCR comes from a human donor with aplastic anemia.

The CDR3 loop is CASSFPLADENGYTF. CDR3 DNA sequence: TGTGCCAGCAGCTTCCCTCTCGCTGATGAGAATGGCTACACCTTC. The rearrangement links TRBV13 to TRBJ1-2, with D unresolved. This CDR3 has 15 amino acids. The V end was cut by 3 bases, the J end by 6 bases, with 17 bases between. CDR1 and CDR2 (germline): PRHDT, FYEKMQ (reference sequence).